This is a list of T cell receptor beta chains from one sample in a study of blood T cell repertoires in COVID-19. Profiling relied on immunoSEQ multiplex PCR, and the TCRdb table lists in-frame clones only, not all of them. The sample yields approximately 250,000 clones, almost 85% seen once. The sample comprised peripheral blood. These TCRs come from a man aged 50 to 59 with acute or convalescent COVID-19. Each CDR3 is given with its conserved first and last residue. The D gene is left open where the match is weak. The listing skips clone size in some rows; elsewhere it reads once, few, many or a size class.

TRBJ2-7	TRBV4-2	TRBD2	few	TGTGCCAGCAGCCCTCCCTTAGCGGGAGGGTCCTACGAGCAGTACTTC	CASSPPLAGGSYEQYF
TRBJ1-2	TRBV29-1	.	.	TGCAGCGTTGACGAGCAGGGTGGCTCCCCCTATGGCTACACCTTC	CSVDEQGGSPYGYTF
TRBJ2-1	TRBV7-9	TRBD2	.	TGTGCCAGCAGCCTAAGCGGGAGCTCCTACAATGAGCAGTTCTTC	CASSLSGSSYNEQFF
TRBJ1-5	TRBV18	.	once	TGTGCCAGCTCACCAGACCAGGGTGGCAATCAGCCCCAGCATTTT	CASSPDQGGNQPQHF
TRBJ2-7	TRBV10-2	.	.	TGCGCCAGCACCTCAGGGTCCTCCTACGAGCAGTACTTC	CASTSGSSYEQYF
TRBJ1-1	TRBV4-1	TRBD1	.	TGCGCCAGCAGCCAAGTTTTCCAGGGGGCAAGGGCTGAAGCTTTCTTT	CASSQVFQGARAEAFF
TRBJ1-3	TRBV10-3	.	once	TGTGCCATCAGTGAAGGGAGTTGGGAGAACACCATATATTTT	CAISEGSWENTIYF
TRBJ2-7	TRBV6-5	.	.	TGTGCCAGCAGTTACGCCTCCGGGGGCTCCTACGAGCAGTACTTC	CASSYASGGSYEQYF
TRBJ2-7	TRBV9	TRBD2	.	TGTGCCAGCAGCGGGGGACTAGCGGGGTACTACGAGCAGTACTTC	CASSGGLAGYYEQYF
TRBJ2-1	TRBV2	TRBD2	.	TGTGCCAGCAGTGAAGACGCGGGAGTTGGTGAGCAGTTCTTC	CASSEDAGVGEQFF
TRBJ2-1	TRBV30	TRBD2	.	TGTGCCTGGAGTGTAACTAGCGGGGGGGCCGATGAGCAGTTCTTC	CAWSVTSGGADEQFF
TRBJ1-2	TRBV6-1	TRBD1	.	TGTGCCAGCAGTGAAAGGCTCGGACAGGGGTCACAAGGCTACACCTTC	CASSERLGQGSQGYTF
TRBJ2-2	TRBV29-1	.	.	TGCAGCGTCGTAGATCCTTGGAGGGGCACCGGGGAGCTGTTTTTT	CSVVDPWRGTGELFF
TRBJ1-2	TRBV11-2	TRBD1	.	TGTGCCAGCAGCTTATCCCGGACAGGGTGGTATGGCTACACCTTC	CASSLSRTGWYGYTF
TRBJ1-2	TRBV19	.	.	TGTGCCAGCTTAAACAGGAACTATGGCTACACCTTC	CASLNRNYGYTF